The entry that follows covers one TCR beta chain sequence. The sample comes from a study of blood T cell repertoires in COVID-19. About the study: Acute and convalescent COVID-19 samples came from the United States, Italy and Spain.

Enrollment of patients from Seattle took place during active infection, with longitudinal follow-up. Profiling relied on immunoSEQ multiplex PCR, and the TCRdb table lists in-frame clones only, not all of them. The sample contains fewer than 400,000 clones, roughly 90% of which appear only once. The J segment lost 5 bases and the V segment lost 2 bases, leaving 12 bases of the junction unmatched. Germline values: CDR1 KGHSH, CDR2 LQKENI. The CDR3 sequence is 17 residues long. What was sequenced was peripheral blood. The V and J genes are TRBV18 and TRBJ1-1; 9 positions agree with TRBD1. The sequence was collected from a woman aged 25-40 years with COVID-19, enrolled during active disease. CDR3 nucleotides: TGTGCCAGCTCACCAACCTGGGGACAGGGCACGAGGACTGAAGCTTTCTTT. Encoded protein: CASSPTWGQGTRTEAFF. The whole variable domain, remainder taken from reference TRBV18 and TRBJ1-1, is NAGVMQNPRHLVRRRGQEARLRCSPMKGHSHVYWYRQLPEEGLKFMVYLQKENIIDESGMPKERFSAEFPKEGPSILRIQQVVRGDSAAYFCASSPTWGQGTRTEAFFGQGTRLTVV.